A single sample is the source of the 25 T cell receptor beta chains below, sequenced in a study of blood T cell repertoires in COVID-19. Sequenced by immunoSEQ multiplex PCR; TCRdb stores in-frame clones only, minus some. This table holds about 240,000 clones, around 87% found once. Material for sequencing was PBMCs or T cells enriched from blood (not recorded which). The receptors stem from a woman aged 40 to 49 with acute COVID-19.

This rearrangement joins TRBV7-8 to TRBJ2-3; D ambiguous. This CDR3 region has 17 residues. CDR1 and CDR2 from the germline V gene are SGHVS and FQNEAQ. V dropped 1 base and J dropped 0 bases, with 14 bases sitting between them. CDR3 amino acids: CASSLVGSSDSTDTQYF. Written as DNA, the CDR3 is TGTGCCAGCAGCTTAGTCGGGTCGTCCGACAGCACAGATACGCAGTATTTT.

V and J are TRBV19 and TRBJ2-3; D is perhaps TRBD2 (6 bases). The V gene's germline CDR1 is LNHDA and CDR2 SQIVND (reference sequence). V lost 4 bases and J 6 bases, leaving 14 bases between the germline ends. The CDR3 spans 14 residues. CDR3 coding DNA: TGTGCCAGTAGTACGCCGGGAGTAAAGGATACGCAGTATTTT. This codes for CASSTPGVKDTQYF.

In nucleotides, the CDR3 is TGTGCCAGCAGCTTACGGGGAGGGACAGGGGATCGGGAGCAGTACTTC. This translates into CASSLRGGTGDREQYF. The chain combines TRBV11-3 with TRBJ2-7; 10 bases map to TRBD1. The CDR3 spans 16 residues. Trimming at V came to 2 bases and at J to 7 bases, leaving 11 bases not matched to a gene. Per the germline V gene, CDR1 is SGHNT and CDR2 is YENEEA. Together with reference TRBV11-3 and TRBJ2-7, the CDR3 gives the full variable domain: EAGVVQSPRYKIIEKKQPVAFWCNPISGHNTLYWYLQNLGQGPELLIRYENEEAVDDSQLPKDRFSAERLKGVDSTLKIQPAELGDSAVYLCASSLRGGTGDREQYFGPGTRLTVT.

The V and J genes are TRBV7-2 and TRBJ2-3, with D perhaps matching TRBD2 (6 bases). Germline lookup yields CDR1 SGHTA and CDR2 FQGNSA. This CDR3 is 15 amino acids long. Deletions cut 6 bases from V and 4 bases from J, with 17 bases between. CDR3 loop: CASRPQRVVADTQYF. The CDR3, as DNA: TGTGCCAGCAGACCGCAGCGGGTGGTCGCAGATACGCAGTATTTT.

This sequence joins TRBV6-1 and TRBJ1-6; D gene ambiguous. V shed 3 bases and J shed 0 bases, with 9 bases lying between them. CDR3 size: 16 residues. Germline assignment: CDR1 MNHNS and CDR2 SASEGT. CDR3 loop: CASSDYWPSYNSPLHF. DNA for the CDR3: TGTGCCAGCAGTGATTATTGGCCCTCCTATAATTCACCCCTCCACTTT.

The CDR3 DNA sequence: TGCAGCGTTGAAGTATCTTATGGCTACACCTTC. It translates to CSVEVSYGYTF. The chain joins TRBV29-1 to TRBJ1-2; D is unresolved. The CDR3 is 11 residues long. CDR1 and CDR2 (germline): SQVTM, ANQGSEA. Deletions cut 1 base from V and 5 bases from J, with 5 bases between.

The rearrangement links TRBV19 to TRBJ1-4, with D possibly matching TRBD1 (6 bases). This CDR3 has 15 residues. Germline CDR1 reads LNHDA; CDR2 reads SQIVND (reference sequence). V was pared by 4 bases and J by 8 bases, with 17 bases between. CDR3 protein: CASSTNQGLGEKLFF. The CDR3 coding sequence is TGTGCCAGTAGTACGAATCAGGGGCTGGGGGAAAAACTGTTTTTT.

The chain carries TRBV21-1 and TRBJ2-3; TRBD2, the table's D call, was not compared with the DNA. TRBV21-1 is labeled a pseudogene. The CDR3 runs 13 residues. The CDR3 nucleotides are TGTGCCAGCAGCAAAGAGACTTCAGATACGCAGTATTTT. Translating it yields CASSKETSDTQYF.

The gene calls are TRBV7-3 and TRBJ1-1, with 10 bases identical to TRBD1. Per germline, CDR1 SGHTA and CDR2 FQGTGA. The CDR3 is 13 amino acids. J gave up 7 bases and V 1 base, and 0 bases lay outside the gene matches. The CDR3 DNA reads TGTGCCAGCAGCTTAAGGGACAGGGGTGAAGCTTTCTTT. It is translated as CASSLRDRGEAFF. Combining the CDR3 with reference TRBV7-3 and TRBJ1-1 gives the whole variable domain GAGVSQTPSNKVTEKGKYVELRCDPISGHTALYWYRQSLGQGPEFLIYFQGTGAADDSGLPNDRFFAVRPEGSVSTLKIQRTERGDSAVYLCASSLRDRGEAFFGQGTRLTVV.

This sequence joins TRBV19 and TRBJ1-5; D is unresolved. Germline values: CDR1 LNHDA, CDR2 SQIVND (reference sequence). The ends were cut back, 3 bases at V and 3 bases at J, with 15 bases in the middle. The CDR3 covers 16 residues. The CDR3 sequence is CASSISWRSDNQPQHF. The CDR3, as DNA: TGTGCCAGTAGTATTTCGTGGAGGTCAGACAATCAGCCCCAGCATTTT.

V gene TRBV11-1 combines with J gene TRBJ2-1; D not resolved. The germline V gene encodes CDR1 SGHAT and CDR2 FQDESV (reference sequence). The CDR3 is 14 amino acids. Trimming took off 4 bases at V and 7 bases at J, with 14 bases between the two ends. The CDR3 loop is CASSSGRALNEQFF. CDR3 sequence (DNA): TGTGCCAGCAGCTCCGGTAGAGCGTTGAATGAGCAGTTCTTC.

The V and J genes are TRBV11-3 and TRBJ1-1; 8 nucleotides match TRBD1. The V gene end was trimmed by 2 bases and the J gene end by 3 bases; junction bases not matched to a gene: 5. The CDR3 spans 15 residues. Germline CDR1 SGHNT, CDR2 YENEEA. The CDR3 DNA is TGTGCCAGCAGCTTATACGGACAGGGCTACACTGAAGCTTTCTTT. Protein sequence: CASSLYGQGYTEAFF.

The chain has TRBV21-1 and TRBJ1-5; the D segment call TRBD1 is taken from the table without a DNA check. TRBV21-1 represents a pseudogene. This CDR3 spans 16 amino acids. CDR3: CASSKALSGWNQPQHF. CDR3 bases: TGTGCCAGCAGCAAAGCGCTTTCAGGGTGGAATCAGCCCCAGCATTTT.

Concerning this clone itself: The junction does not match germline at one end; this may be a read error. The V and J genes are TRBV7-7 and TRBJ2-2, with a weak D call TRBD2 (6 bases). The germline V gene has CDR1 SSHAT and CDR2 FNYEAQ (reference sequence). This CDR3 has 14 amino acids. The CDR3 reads CASSRWGDTGELFF. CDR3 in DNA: TGTGCTAGCAGTCGGTGGGGGGACACCGGGGAGCTGTTTTTT.

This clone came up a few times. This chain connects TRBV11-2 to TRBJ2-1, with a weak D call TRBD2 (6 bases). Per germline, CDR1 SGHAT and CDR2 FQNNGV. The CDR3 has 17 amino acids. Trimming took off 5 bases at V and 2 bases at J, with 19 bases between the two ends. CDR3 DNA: TGTGCCAGCAGCCAGACCTCACTAGCCAGCCCCTACAATGAGCAGTTCTTC. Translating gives CASSQTSLASPYNEQFF.

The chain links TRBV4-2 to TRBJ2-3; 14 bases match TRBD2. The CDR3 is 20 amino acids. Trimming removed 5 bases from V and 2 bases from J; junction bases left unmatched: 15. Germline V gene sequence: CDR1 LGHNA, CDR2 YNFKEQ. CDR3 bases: TGTGCCAGCAGCATTACCGGGACTAGCGGGAGCATCGATATCACAGATACGCAGTATTTT. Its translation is CASSITGTSGSIDITDTQYF.

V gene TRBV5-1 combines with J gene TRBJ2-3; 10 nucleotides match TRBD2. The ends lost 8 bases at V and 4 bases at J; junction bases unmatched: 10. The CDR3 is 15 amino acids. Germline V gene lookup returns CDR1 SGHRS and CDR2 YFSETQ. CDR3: CASGRAGGPSDTQYF. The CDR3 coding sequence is TGCGCCAGTGGGAGAGCGGGAGGGCCATCAGATACGCAGTATTTT. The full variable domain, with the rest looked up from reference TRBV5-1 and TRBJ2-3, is KAGVTQTPRYLIKTRGQQVTLSCSPISGHRSVSWYQQTPGQGLQFLFEYFSETQRNKGNFPGRFSGRQFSNSRSEMNVSTLELGDSALYLCASGRAGGPSDTQYFGPGTRLTVL.

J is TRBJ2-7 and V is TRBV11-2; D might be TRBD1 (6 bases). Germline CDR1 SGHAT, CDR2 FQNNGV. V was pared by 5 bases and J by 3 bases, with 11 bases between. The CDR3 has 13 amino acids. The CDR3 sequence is CASSRGSLYEQYF. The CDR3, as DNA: TGTGCCAGCAGCAGGGGGTCCCTCTACGAGCAGTACTTC.

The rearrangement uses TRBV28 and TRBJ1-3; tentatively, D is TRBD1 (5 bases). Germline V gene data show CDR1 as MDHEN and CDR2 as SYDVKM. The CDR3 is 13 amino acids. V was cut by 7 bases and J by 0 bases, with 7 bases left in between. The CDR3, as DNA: TGTGCCAGCACACAGGACTCTGGAAACACCATATATTTT. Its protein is CASTQDSGNTIYF.

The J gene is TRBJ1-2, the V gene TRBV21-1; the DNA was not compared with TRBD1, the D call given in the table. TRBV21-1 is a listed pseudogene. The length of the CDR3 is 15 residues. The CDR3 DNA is TGTGCCAGCACGACCGGGACAACACTGGACTATGGCTACACCTTC. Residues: CASTTGTTLDYGYTF.

Written as DNA, the CDR3 is TGTGCTAGTGGTTTTCCTAGCGGGAGCTACGAGCAGTACTTC. Residues: CASGFPSGSYEQYF. The chain couples TRBV12-5 to TRBJ2-7, with 10 bases identical to TRBD2. CDR3 length: 14 amino acids. The ends lost 3 bases at V and 3 bases at J; junction bases unmatched: 2. CDR1 and CDR2 (germline): LGHNT, FRNRAP. Full variable domain (missing parts from reference TRBV12-5 and TRBJ2-7): DARVTQTPRHKVTEMGQEVTMRCQPILGHNTVFWYRQTMMQGLELLAYFRNRAPLDDSGMPKDRFSAEMPDATLATLKIQPSEPRDSAVYFCASGFPSGSYEQYFGPGTRLTVT.

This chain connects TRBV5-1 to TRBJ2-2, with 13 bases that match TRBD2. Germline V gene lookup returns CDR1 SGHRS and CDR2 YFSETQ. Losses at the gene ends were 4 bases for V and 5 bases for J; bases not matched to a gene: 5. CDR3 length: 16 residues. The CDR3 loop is CASSILAGGPTGELFF. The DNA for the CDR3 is TGCGCCAGCAGCATACTAGCGGGAGGGCCTACCGGGGAGCTGTTTTTT.

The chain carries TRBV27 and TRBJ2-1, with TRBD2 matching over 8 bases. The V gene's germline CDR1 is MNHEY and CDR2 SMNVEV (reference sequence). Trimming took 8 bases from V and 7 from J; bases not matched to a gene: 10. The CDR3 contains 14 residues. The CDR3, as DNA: TGTGCCAGCGGGATCCCGGGACTAGGAAATGAGCAGTTCTTC. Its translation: CASGIPGLGNEQFF.

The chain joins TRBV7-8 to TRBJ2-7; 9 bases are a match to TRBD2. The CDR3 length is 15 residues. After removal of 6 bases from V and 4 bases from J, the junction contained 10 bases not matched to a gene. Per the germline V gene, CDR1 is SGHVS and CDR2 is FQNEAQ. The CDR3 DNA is TGTGCCAGCAGTCCAACGGGTAGCGGGAGTTACGAGCAGTACTTC. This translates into CASSPTGSGSYEQYF. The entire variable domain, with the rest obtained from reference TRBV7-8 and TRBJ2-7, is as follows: GAGVSQSPRYKVAKRGQDVALRCDPISGHVSLFWYQQALGQGPEFLTYFQNEAQLDKSGLPSDRFFAERPEGSVSTLKIQRTQQEDSAVYLCASSPTGSGSYEQYFGPGTRLTVT.

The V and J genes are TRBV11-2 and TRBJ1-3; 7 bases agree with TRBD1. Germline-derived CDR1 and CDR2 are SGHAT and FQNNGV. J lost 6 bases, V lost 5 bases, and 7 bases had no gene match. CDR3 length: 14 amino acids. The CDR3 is CASSEDRELNTIYF. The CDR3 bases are TGTGCCAGCAGCGAAGACAGGGAGCTAAACACCATATATTTT.